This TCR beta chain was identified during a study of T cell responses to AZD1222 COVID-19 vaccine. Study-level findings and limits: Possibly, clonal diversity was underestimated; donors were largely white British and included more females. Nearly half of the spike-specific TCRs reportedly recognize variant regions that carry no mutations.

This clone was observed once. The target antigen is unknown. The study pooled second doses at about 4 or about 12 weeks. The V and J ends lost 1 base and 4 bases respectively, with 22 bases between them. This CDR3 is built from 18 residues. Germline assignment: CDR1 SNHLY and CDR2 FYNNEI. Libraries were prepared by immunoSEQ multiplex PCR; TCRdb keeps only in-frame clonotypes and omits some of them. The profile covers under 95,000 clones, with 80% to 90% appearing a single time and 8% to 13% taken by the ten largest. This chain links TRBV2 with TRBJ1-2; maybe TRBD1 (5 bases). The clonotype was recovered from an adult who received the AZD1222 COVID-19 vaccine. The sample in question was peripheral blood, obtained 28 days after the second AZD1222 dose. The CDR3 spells CASSEGGLKDWAGYGYTF. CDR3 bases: TGTGCCAGCAGTGAAGGGGGCCTAAAGGATTGGGCGGGCTATGGCTACACCTTC.